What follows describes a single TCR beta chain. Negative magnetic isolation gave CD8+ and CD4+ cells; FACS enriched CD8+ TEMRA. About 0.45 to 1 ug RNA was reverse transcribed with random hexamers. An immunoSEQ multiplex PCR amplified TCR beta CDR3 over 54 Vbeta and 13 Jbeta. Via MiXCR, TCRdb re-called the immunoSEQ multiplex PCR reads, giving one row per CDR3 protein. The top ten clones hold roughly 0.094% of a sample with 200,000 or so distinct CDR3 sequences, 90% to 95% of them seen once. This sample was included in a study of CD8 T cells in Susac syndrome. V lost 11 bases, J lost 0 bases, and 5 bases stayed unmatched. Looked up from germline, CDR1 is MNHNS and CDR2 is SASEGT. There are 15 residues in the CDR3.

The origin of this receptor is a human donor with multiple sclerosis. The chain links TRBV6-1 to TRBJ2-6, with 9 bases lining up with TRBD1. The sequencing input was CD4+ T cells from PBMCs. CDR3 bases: TGTGCCTCCGGGACAGGGCGCTCTGGGGCCAACGTCCTGACTTTC. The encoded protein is CASGTGRSGANVLTF.